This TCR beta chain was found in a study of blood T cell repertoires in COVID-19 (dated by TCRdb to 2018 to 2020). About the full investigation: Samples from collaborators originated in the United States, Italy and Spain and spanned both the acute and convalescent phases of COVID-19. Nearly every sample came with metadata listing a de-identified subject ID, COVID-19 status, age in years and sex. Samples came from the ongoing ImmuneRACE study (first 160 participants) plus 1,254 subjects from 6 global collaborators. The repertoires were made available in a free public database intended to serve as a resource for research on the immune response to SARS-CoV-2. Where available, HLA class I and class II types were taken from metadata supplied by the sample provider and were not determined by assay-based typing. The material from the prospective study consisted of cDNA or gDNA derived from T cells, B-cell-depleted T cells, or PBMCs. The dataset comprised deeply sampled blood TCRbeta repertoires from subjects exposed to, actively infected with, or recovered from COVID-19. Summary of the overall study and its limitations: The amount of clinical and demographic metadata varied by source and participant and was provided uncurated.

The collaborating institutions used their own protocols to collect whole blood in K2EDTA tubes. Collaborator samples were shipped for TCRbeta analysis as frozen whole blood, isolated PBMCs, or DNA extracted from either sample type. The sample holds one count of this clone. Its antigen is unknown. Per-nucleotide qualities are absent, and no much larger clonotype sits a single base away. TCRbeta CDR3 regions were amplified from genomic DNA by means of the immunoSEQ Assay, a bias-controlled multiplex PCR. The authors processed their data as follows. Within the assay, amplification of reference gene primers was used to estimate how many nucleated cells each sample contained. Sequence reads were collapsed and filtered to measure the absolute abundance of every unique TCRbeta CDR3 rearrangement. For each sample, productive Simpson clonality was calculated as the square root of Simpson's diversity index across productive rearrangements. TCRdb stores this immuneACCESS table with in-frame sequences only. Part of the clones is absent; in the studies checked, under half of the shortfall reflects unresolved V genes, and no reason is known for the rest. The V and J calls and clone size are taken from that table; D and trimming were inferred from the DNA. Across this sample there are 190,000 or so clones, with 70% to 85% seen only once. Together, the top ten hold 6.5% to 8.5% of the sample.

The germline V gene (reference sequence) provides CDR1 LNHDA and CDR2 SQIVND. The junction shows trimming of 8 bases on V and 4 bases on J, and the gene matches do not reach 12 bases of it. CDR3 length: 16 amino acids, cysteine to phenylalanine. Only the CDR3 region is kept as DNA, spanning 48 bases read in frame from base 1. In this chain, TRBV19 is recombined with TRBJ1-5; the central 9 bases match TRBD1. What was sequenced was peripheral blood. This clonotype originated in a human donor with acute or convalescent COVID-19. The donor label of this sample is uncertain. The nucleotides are TGTGCCAGTGCTCGATTGGACAGGGGAGGTAATCAGCCCCAGCATTTT. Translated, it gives CASARLDRGGNQPQHF.